One and the same sample provided the 28 T cell receptor beta chains below, sequenced in a study of cytomegalovirus exposure and HLA in healthy donors. PCR was performed using 60 Vbeta and 13 Jbeta primers. Generated by immunoSEQ multiplex PCR, the TCRdb table keeps only in-frame clones and is missing some. Of some 110,000 clones in the sample, 65% to 90% are singletons; the top ten hold about 6.9%. Sequenced: PBMCs. The receptors were gathered from a man aged 30-40 years in good health and CMV-seropositive.

The J gene is TRBJ2-5, the V gene TRBV7-8; D remains unclear. Trimming pared 1 base from V and 11 bases from J, leaving 14 bases between. The germline gives CDR1 SGHVS, CDR2 FQNEAQ. This CDR3 has 13 residues. In nucleotides, the CDR3 is TGTGCCAGCAGCTTAGAGTCGAGAAGATTACAGTACTTC. This encodes CASSLESRRLQYF. Complete variable domain (other parts from reference TRBV7-8 and TRBJ2-5): GAGVSQSPRYKVAKRGQDVALRCDPISGHVSLFWYQQALGQGPEFLTYFQNEAQLDKSGLPSDRFFAERPEGSVSTLKIQRTQQEDSAVYLCASSLESRRLQYFGPGTRLLVL.

The V gene is TRBV5-6, the J gene TRBJ1-2; D is perhaps TRBD1 (5 bases). V was shortened by 1 base and J by 3 bases, with 10 bases between the two germline ends. Germline CDR1 SGHDT, CDR2 YYEEEE. The CDR3 spans 14 residues. The DNA of the CDR3 is TGTGCCAGCAGCTTGTCAGGGTTCGACTATGGCTACACCTTC. It is translated as CASSLSGFDYGYTF.

The chain recombines TRBV5-1 with TRBJ2-5; 7 bases agree with TRBD1. The germline V gene encodes CDR1 SGHRS and CDR2 YFSETQ. The CDR3 has 14 amino acids. The V segment lost 3 bases and the J segment 4 bases; nucleotides outside the gene matches: 6. CDR3 protein: CASSSDRAGETQYF. The CDR3 nucleotides read TGCGCCAGCAGCTCCGACAGGGCAGGAGAGACCCAGTACTTC. The complete variable domain, with remaining parts taken from reference TRBV5-1 and TRBJ2-5, reads KAGVTQTPRYLIKTRGQQVTLSCSPISGHRSVSWYQQTPGQGLQFLFEYFSETQRNKGNFPGRFSGRQFSNSRSEMNVSTLELGDSALYLCASSSDRAGETQYFGPGTRLLVL.

This chain links TRBV2 with TRBJ1-4; TRBD1 aligns across 7 bases. V trimming: 7 bases; J trimming: 13 bases; junction bases outside the gene matches: 18. The CDR3 runs to 15 residues. CDR1 is SNHLY and CDR2 is FYNNEI in the germline V gene. This CDR3 reads CASKTDRAVDEGLFF. The CDR3 DNA reads as TGTGCCAGCAAAACAGACAGGGCCGTCGATGAAGGACTGTTTTTT.

The rearrangement links TRBV28 to TRBJ1-5; D ambiguous. Germline V gene sequence: CDR1 MDHEN, CDR2 SYDVKM. The CDR3 extends over 13 amino acids. Trimming stripped 8 bases from V and 1 base from J, with 9 bases between. CDR3: CASVRISNQPQHF. CDR3 bases: TGTGCCAGCGTCCGTATAAGCAATCAGCCCCAGCATTTT.

The chain's CDR3 is CASSHPTTDNEQFF. The CDR3 bases are TGTGCCAGCAGTCACCCAACGACAGACAATGAGCAGTTCTTC. The V gene is TRBV2, the J gene TRBJ2-1; possibly TRBD1 for D (5 bases). V was cut by 5 bases and J by 5 bases, with 13 bases left in between. Germline V CDR1 and CDR2: SNHLY, FYNNEI. The CDR3 contains 14 residues.

The chain has TRBV4-1 and TRBJ2-7, with D maybe TRBD1 (6 bases). The CDR3 runs to 14 residues. Per the germline V gene, CDR1 is MGHRA and CDR2 is YSYEKL. The V end was cut by 4 bases, the J end by 6 bases, with 16 bases between. The CDR3 DNA is TGCGCCAGCAGCCCCGATTGGGGGCGCCCCGAGCAGTACTTC. Encoded protein: CASSPDWGRPEQYF.

This clone was recorded a few times. The V call is TRBV5-1, the J call TRBJ2-7, with TRBD2 identical over 11 bases. The CDR3 loop spans 16 amino acids. The ends lost 0 bases at V and 0 bases at J; junction bases unmatched: 2. Germline CDR1 and CDR2: SGHRS and YFSETQ. CDR3 in amino acids: CASSLGGLAVSYEQYF. Here the CDR3 DNA reads TGCGCCAGCAGCTTGGGGGGACTAGCGGTCTCCTACGAGCAGTACTTC.

The chain joins TRBV19 to TRBJ1-2, with TRBD1 matching over 8 bases. This CDR3 has 14 residues. The germline V gene encodes CDR1 LNHDA and CDR2 SQIVND (reference sequence). Trimming removed 5 bases from V and 4 bases from J; junction bases left unmatched: 6. The CDR3 spells CASSRGQAIYGYTF. CDR3 nucleotide sequence: TGTGCCAGTAGTCGGGGACAGGCGATCTATGGCTACACCTTC.

This clone was picked up a small number of times. This chain links TRBV9 with TRBJ1-1; D gene uncertain. Germline V gives CDR1 SGDLS, CDR2 YYNGEE. The CDR3 contains 12 residues. V dropped 4 bases and J dropped 7 bases, with 11 bases sitting between them. The CDR3 DNA is TGTGCCAGCAGCCCAGACCCAGGTGAAGCTTTCTTT. It encodes CASSPDPGEAFF. Filled out from reference TRBV9 and TRBJ1-1, the complete variable domain reads DSGVTQTPKHLITATGQRVTLRCSPRSGDLSVYWYQQSLDQGLQFLIQYYNGEERAKGNILERFSAQQFPDLHSELNLSSLELGDSALYFCASSPDPGEAFFGQGTRLTVV.

The chain has TRBV18 and TRBJ1-1; D perhaps matches TRBD1 (6 bases). Trimming stripped 6 bases from V and 4 bases from J, with 18 bases between. From germline, CDR1 is KGHSH and CDR2 LQKENI. The CDR3 runs 15 residues. The CDR3: CASSPQGRGGTEAFF. CDR3 nucleotides: TGTGCCAGCTCGCCTCAGGGGAGAGGGGGCACTGAAGCTTTCTTT.

The rearrangement uses TRBV5-4 and TRBJ1-1; possibly TRBD1 for D (5 bases). In germline, CDR1 is SGHNT, CDR2 YYREEE (reference sequence). V was trimmed by 0 bases and J by 2 bases, leaving 8 bases between them. The CDR3 runs 14 residues. CDR3 coding DNA: TGTGCCAGCAGCTTGGTAGACAGAAACACTGAAGCTTTCTTT. Its protein is CASSLVDRNTEAFF.

J is TRBJ1-5 and V is TRBV19, with 7 bases lining up with TRBD1. Germline V CDR1 and CDR2: LNHDA, SQIVND (reference sequence). After removal of 6 bases from V and 9 bases from J, the junction contained 14 bases not matched to a gene. The CDR3 is 15 residues long. CDR3 bases: TGTGCCAGTAGCGCAACAGGGGCCGCATCCAGGCCCCAGCATTTT. Residues: CASSATGAASRPQHF.

This clone was found once. The chain has TRBV29-1 and TRBJ2-5; 7 bases align to TRBD1. V was clipped by 7 bases and J by 5 bases; unmatched bases: 13. This CDR3 has 14 residues. From germline, CDR1 is SQVTM and CDR2 ANQGSEA. CDR3 nucleotide sequence: TGCAGCGGTAATAGGGCCCAGACAGGGGAGACCCAGTACTTC. Translating it yields CSGNRAQTGETQYF.

The genes are TRBV10-3 and TRBJ2-5, with a possible D match to TRBD2 (6 bases). Germline CDR1 and CDR2: ENHRY and SYGVKD. This CDR3 has 14 amino acids. V was clipped by 3 bases and J by 2 bases, with 10 bases between them. CDR3 bases: TGTGCCATCAGTGACGGACGGGGGCAAGAGACCCAGTACTTC. It translates to CAISDGRGQETQYF.

The gene calls are TRBV6-1 and TRBJ1-4, with TRBD1 matching over 9 bases. Germline values: CDR1 MNHNS, CDR2 SASEGT. V trimming: 6 bases; J trimming: 7 bases; junction bases outside the gene matches: 9. The CDR3 consists of 15 residues. The CDR3, as DNA: TGTGCCAGCAGGGACCCCGGGACAGGGATTGAAAAACTGTTTTTT. It codes for CASRDPGTGIEKLFF.

V and J are TRBV6-5 and TRBJ1-1, with D possibly TRBD1 on 6 matching bases. Germline V gene sequence: CDR1 MNHEY, CDR2 SVGAGI. This CDR3 region has 16 residues. V dropped 0 bases and J dropped 6 bases, with 17 bases sitting between them. The chain's CDR3 is CASSYSRNRATSEAFF. In DNA, the CDR3 is TGTGCCAGCAGTTACTCGAGGAACAGGGCTACCTCTGAAGCTTTCTTT.

This clone was observed a single time. The genes are TRBV28 and TRBJ1-3; D may be TRBD1 (6 bases). Per germline, CDR1 MDHEN and CDR2 SYDVKM. There are 15 residues in the CDR3. V was clipped by 4 bases and J by 0 bases, with 10 bases between them. CDR3 nucleotide sequence: TGTGCCAGCAGTTCCGGACAGTTCTCTGGAAACACCATATATTTT. Residues: CASSSGQFSGNTIYF.

The chain uses TRBV6-5 and TRBJ1-6, with TRBD1 matching over 7 bases. This CDR3 is 15 amino acids long. Germline-derived CDR1 and CDR2 are MNHEY and SVGAGI. V shed 5 bases and J 5 bases; nucleotides not matched to a gene: 6. CDR3 coding DNA: TGTGCCAGCAGTCGACAGGGCAGTAATAATTCACCCCTCCACTTT. It translates to CASSRQGSNNSPLHF.

This clone was counted a single time. This chain uses TRBV19 with TRBJ1-5, with D possibly being TRBD1 (6 bases). CDR1 and CDR2 from the germline V gene are LNHDA and SQIVND (reference sequence). Trimming pared 7 bases from V and 2 bases from J, leaving 15 bases between. CDR3 size: 15 residues. The CDR3 coding sequence is TGTGCCAGTAAACAGGGATTCATTGGCAATCAGCCCCAGCATTTT. Its translation is CASKQGFIGNQPQHF. Full variable domain (outside the CDR3, taken from reference TRBV19 and TRBJ1-5): DGGITQSPKYLFRKEGQNVTLSCEQNLNHDAMYWYRQDPGQGLRLIYYSQIVNDFQKGDIAEGYSVSREKKESFPLTVTSAQKNPTAFYLCASKQGFIGNQPQHFGDGTRLSIL.

J is TRBJ1-4 and V is TRBV7-9, with D possibly being TRBD1 (5 bases). There are 15 residues in the CDR3. Trimming left V 1 base short and J 7 bases short, with 13 bases between. CDR1 and CDR2 from the germline V gene are SEHNR and FQNEAQ (reference sequence). CDR3 in DNA: TGTGCCAGCAGCTTAGGGACATACGGCCCTGAAAAACTGTTTTTT. It yields the protein CASSLGTYGPEKLFF.

CDR3 bases: TGCGCCAGCAGCCGGGGGACAGGGGGTAATGAAAAACTGTTTTTT. Translated, it gives CASSRGTGGNEKLFF. The chain joins TRBV4-1 to TRBJ1-4; 11 bases align to TRBD1. The germline CDR1 and CDR2 sequences are MGHRA and YSYEKL. The CDR3 contains 15 residues. Trimming removed 4 bases from V and 4 bases from J; junction bases left unmatched: 2.

The chain couples TRBV7-2 to TRBJ2-5, with a tentative D call TRBD1 (6 bases). V was cut by 2 bases and J by 5 bases, with 15 bases left in between. Germline loops: CDR1 SGHTA, CDR2 FQGNSA. CDR3 length: 15 amino acids. The CDR3 DNA is TGTGCCAGCAGCTTATCCAGGGGCGGTGGGGAGACCCAGTACTTC. This encodes CASSLSRGGGETQYF.

This clone was counted between two and nine times. The chain carries TRBV15 and TRBJ2-7, with D possibly being TRBD1 (6 bases). Germline V gives CDR1 LNHNV, CDR2 YYDKDF (reference sequence). V was pared by 5 bases and J by 6 bases, with 23 bases between. This CDR3 has 16 residues. The CDR3 sequence is CATSPRQATTRGEQYF. The CDR3 nucleotides read TGTGCCACCAGCCCAAGACAGGCCACCACGAGGGGCGAGCAGTACTTC.

This clone is a singleton in its sample. The chain recombines TRBV2 with TRBJ1-2, with D tentatively TRBD1 (6 bases). Germline CDR1 is SNHLY and CDR2 is FYNNEI. The CDR3 has 14 residues. Trimming cost V 6 bases and J 4 bases, with 15 bases left between them. The DNA for the CDR3 is TGTGCCAGCAGCCCGTCGACAGGCGCCTATGGCTACACCTTC. This translates into CASSPSTGAYGYTF.

This clone was seen a single time. This rearrangement joins TRBV27 to TRBJ2-7; tentative D call: TRBD1 (6 bases). Germline CDR1 and CDR2: MNHEY and SMNVEV (reference sequence). CDR3 length: 14 amino acids. Trimming pared 10 bases from V and 0 bases from J, leaving 16 bases between. CDR3 nucleotides: TGTGCCACCAACTCCATCAGGGGCTCCTACGAGCAGTACTTC. Residues: CATNSIRGSYEQYF.

This chain uses TRBV28 with TRBJ1-1, with TRBD1 as a possible D gene (6 bases). V was shortened by 8 bases and J by 1 base, with 11 bases between the two germline ends. Germline V gene data show CDR1 as MDHEN and CDR2 as SYDVKM. CDR3 length: 13 amino acids. The CDR3 loop is CASLRDKNTEAFF. CDR3 sequence (DNA): TGTGCCAGCCTCCGGGACAAGAACACTGAAGCTTTCTTT.

V gene TRBV25-1 combines with J gene TRBJ2-1; D may be TRBD1 (5 bases). V shed 5 bases and J shed 0 bases, with 11 bases lying between them. Germline V gene sequence: CDR1 MGHDK, CDR2 SYGVNS. This CDR3 is built from 15 residues. CDR3 bases: TGTGCCAGCAGTCCAGACAGTTTCTCCTACAATGAGCAGTTCTTC. Protein: CASSPDSFSYNEQFF.